This T cell receptor (beta chain) was sequenced in a study of shared clonotypes between healthy human individuals (TCRdb year 2020). The study in broad terms: The cohort included three men and a couple of women between 18 and 49 years of age. Per donor, three plates each were used for CD4 naive and CD4 memory, two for CD8 naive, and one for CD8 memory. To estimate repertoire size and how much clonotype sharing occurs between individuals, the study deeply sequenced the blood TCR repertoires of several healthy adults. Different laboratories and diverse techniques were used to prepare libraries and sequence TCR repertoires, to increase sequencing depth and limit assay-specific biases. Per donor, leukapheresis produced somewhere between about 0.8 and 9 billion PBMCs. The investigation overall reported the following: Because the study included a small number of donors, the genetic and exposure-history diversity represented was limited. When several donors were compared, the shared fraction of clonotypes was roughly 4.8% for naive CD4, 3.5% to 4% for naive CD8, about 2.5% for memory CD4, and under 0.5% for memory CD8. Sampling was limited to blood, and TCR repertoires in tissue likely differ from TCR repertoires in blood. Estimated clonotype richness was generally larger for naive than for memory subsets. Clonotypes shared by all four sorted-subset donors showed higher generation probabilities than non-shared clonotypes. Rarefaction of sorted-subset datasets indicated incomplete sequencing despite the large sequencing depth. Pairwise subsampling led to the expectation that sequencing depth would affect the degree of clonotype sharing among donors.

TCR CDR3 regions were amplified from genomic DNA by multiplex PCR using the deep immunoSEQ assay. Genomic DNA extracted from each cell subset was distributed evenly over all wells of several immunoSEQ 96-well plates, and each plate served as one replicate. For sorted subsets, 200 ng of genomic DNA, equivalent to 25,000 to 35,000 T cell genomes, went into each replicate PCR. The purified libraries were quantified using a Qubit 3.0 fluorometer, sized with a Bioanalyzer 2100, and then quantified again using the KAPA Library Quantification kit. Each immunoSEQ 96-well plate was sequenced on its own single-read 150-cycle Illumina NextSeq 550 flow cell. The original pipeline was this. Because the immunoSEQ output held only junctional sequences and lacked quality scores, the filtering could not match the filtering applied to full-length reads. Sequences were annotated with PyIR, a Python wrapper for IgBLAST v1.9, and V/J genes and CDR3 were assigned using IMGT germline references. Any read was removed if the V/J assignment was weak (E-value above 1e-6), the CDR3 was missing, or the read contained stop codons, out-of-frame junctions, or ambiguous translated residues. A V3J clonotype was defined by an identical inferred V gene, J gene, and CDR3 amino acid sequence. To compute the percentage overlap between repertoires, the number of shared unique clonotypes was divided by the size of the smaller repertoire. Repertoire richness was assessed with RTK rarefaction, the Chao1 estimator, and Recon v2.1 estimates of unobserved clonotypes. Generation probabilities were computed with OLGA for all TCRbeta clonotypes obtained by the gDNA method from a handful of donors. TCRdb took over this immuneACCESS table, retaining in-frame rearrangements with V and J assigned. Such tables are incomplete; in checked studies, under half of the missing clones stem from an unresolved V gene, and the remainder is unexplained. The DNA was the basis for D and trimming; V, J and clone size are from that table. Here the sample has about 2 million clones; about 95% occur a single time. Together, the top ten hold 0.85% to 1.3% of the sample.

CD8 naive samples consisted of CD45RO-negative cells that were positively selected for CCR7, yielding a CD45RA+CCR7+ population without TemRA cells. The donors were healthy, HIV-negative adults who had no recently reported acute infections or vaccinations. Every donor was a Caucasian adult living in Nashville, Tennessee, USA. After blood collection by leukapheresis, PBMCs were isolated using Ficoll-Histopaque density gradient centrifugation and then cryopreserved in the vapor phase of liquid nitrogen. Analytical flow cytometry was used to check the purity and quantity of each magnetically sorted T cell population. Genomic DNA was isolated from each sorted fraction and quantified by UV absorbance on a Nanodrop 2000c. Germline trimming amounts to 2 bases on V and 4 bases on J, with 8 as the count of junction bases outside the gene matches. Per the germline V gene, SGDLS is the CDR1 and YYNGEE is the CDR2. From its cysteine to its phenylalanine, the CDR3 spans 15 amino acids. Only CDR3 DNA remains: 45 bases, in frame from the first base.

Concerning this clone itself: Its antigen remains undetermined. Base qualities are missing; no much larger clone stands one base away.

The sequenced sample was naive CD8+ T cells sorted from blood. According to the study, the label for this sample's cell subset or site signals: CD45RA+CCR7+. This receptor chain uses TRBV9 and TRBJ1-2; 7 central nucleotides agree with TRBD1. This TCR derives from a man between 18 and 35 years old in good health. The CDR3 is CASSVTGDPGYGYTF. The nucleotide sequence is TGTGCCAGCAGCGTCACAGGGGACCCTGGCTATGGCTACACCTTC.